These T cell receptor beta chains were read from a single sample in a study of T cells in Graves' hyperthyroidism and ophthalmopathy. In TCRdb, the multiplex PCR reads were re-called with MiXCR into one record per CDR3 protein. In the table there are about 690,000 distinct CDR3 sequences, roughly 17% of which are singletons. Sequenced input: blood. The receptors here all came from a man in his fifties or sixties with Graves' hyperthyroidism. Both conserved end residues are part of each CDR3. Each record gives: CDR3 DNA, CDR3 protein, clone size, D gene, J gene, CDR3 length, V gene. D genes are given only for firm matches. Clone sizes are given selectively: once, few, many, or a class where the clone is expanded.

TGTGCCACCGCCCGCAGGGACTCCTACAATGAGCAGTTCTTC	CATARRDSYNEQFF	few	NA	TRBJ2-1	14	TRBV15
TGTGCCAGTTCCGAGCGGGAGGGAGGCGGGGAGCTGTTTTTT	CASSEREGGGELFF	many	TRBD2	TRBJ2-2	14	TRBV11-2
TGTGCCAGCAAAGAGGGAGCGGCAGAGACCCAGTACTTC	CASKEGAAETQYF	NA	NA	TRBJ2-5	13	TRBV2
TGCGCCAGCAGTTCCTTCTCCGGGACTAGCGGGGGGGGCGGATACGAGCAGTACTTC	CASSSFSGTSGGGGYEQYF	few	TRBD2	TRBJ2-7	19	TRBV4-1
TGTGCCAGCAGCCAAGATAAGTTTTTGGGGGCCCCTGGAGCTTTCTTT	CASSQDKFLGAPGAFF	NA	NA	TRBJ1-1	16	TRBV14
TGTGCCATCAGTACCGGGCAGGACCGAAACCCCATGAACACTGAAGCTTTCTTT	CAISTGQDRNPMNTEAFF	NA	NA	TRBJ1-1	18	TRBV10-3
TGTGCCAGCGTAGGGAGAATGGGAGTCACTGAAGCTTTCTTT	CASVGRMGVTEAFF	NA	NA	TRBJ1-1	14	TRBV6-1
TGCGCCAGCAGCCAAGATCTAGCGGGAGTCATGAACACCGGGGAGCTGTTTTTT	CASSQDLAGVMNTGELFF	few	TRBD2	TRBJ2-2	18	TRBV4-1
TGTGCCTGGAGTGTCCACGGAATTAACTATGGCTACACCTTC	CAWSVHGINYGYTF	many	NA	TRBJ1-2	14	TRBV30
TGTGCCAGCAGCGAAAACTTTGCGCAGTCTAATGAAAAACTGTTTTTT	CASSENFAQSNEKLFF	many	NA	TRBJ1-4	16	TRBV14
TGTGCCAGCAGCCCCACCGACAGAAAACAAGAGACCCAGTACTTC	CASSPTDRKQETQYF	many	NA	TRBJ2-5	15	TRBV7-9
TGCGCCAGCAGCACGGAACAGGGGGCTTCATATGGCTACACCTTC	CASSTEQGASYGYTF	NA	TRBD1	TRBJ1-2	15	TRBV5-1
TGTGCCAGCAGCGTAAAAGCAGGGAACACTGAAGCTTTCTTT	CASSVKAGNTEAFF	many	NA	TRBJ1-1	14	TRBV9
TGCGCCAGCAGCACACTTGGGGGCCCAGATACGCAGTATTTT	CASSTLGGPDTQYF	NA	NA	TRBJ2-3	14	TRBV5-1
TGTGCCAGCAGTTACAATGCGGGGTCTTTCCTCCACTTT	CASSYNAGSFLHF	few	NA	TRBJ1-6	13	TRBV6-5
TGTGCCAGCACCGGGGGACGTCAAAATTCACCCCTCCACTTT	CASTGGRQNSPLHF	many	NA	TRBJ1-6	14	TRBV6-1
TGTGCCAGCACCAGGGGGGGGCGCGGGACGTTGACCGGGGAGCTGTTTTTT	CASTRGGRGTLTGELFF	NA	NA	TRBJ2-2	17	TRBV7-8
TGTGCCAGCACTGAGATCGGGACTAGCGTATACAATGAGCAGTTCTTC	CASTEIGTSVYNEQFF	many	TRBD2	TRBJ2-1	16	TRBV28
TGTGCCAGCAGCGGCCGGGAAGACGAGCAGTTCTTC	CASSGREDEQFF	few	NA	TRBJ2-1	12	TRBV9
TGTGCCAGCAGCTTAGGAGCGGTTCCGAACACTGAAGCTTTCTTT	CASSLGAVPNTEAFF	many	NA	TRBJ1-1	15	TRBV7-2
TGCGCCAGCAGCCCTCACCTTCGGGGATCTAACTATGGCTACACCTTC	CASSPHLRGSNYGYTF	NA	NA	TRBJ1-2	16	TRBV4-1
TGTGCCAGCAGTTCGCTAGCGGGAGAATCGGATACGCAGTATTTT	CASSSLAGESDTQYF	many	TRBD2	TRBJ2-3	15	TRBV27
TGTGCCATCAAACCTTGGACTAGCGGGAGCACAGATACGCAGTATTTT	CAIKPWTSGSTDTQYF	few	TRBD2	TRBJ2-3	16	TRBV6-1
TGTGCCAGCAGCCAAGATAACAGGGGGTACACTGAAGCTTTCTTT	CASSQDNRGYTEAFF	few	TRBD1	TRBJ1-1	15	TRBV4-2
TGCAGCGTTGGGACAGGGGTCTACGAGCAGTACTTC	CSVGTGVYEQYF	NA	TRBD1	TRBJ2-7	12	TRBV29-1
TGTGCCAGTAGTATAGGAGGGGCGGGAAACAATGAGCAGTTCTTC	CASSIGGAGNNEQFF	many	NA	TRBJ2-1	15	TRBV19
TGTGCCAGCTCACCAAGCGGACTAGCCAAAAACATTCAGTACTTC	CASSPSGLAKNIQYF	NA	NA	TRBJ2-4	15	TRBV18
TGCGCCAGCAGCTTGGCGACGACAGCAATGAACACTGAAGCTTTCTTT	CASSLATTAMNTEAFF	few	NA	TRBJ1-1	16	TRBV5-1
TGCGCCAGCAGCCGCGGGCTACAGAGCTCCTACGAGCAGTACTTC	CASSRGLQSSYEQYF	NA	NA	TRBJ2-7	15	TRBV5-1